This T cell receptor beta chain was obtained from a study of CD8 T cells in ankylosing spondylitis. General study points: A TCR beta motif of roughly 8 highly homologous variants appeared characteristic of ankylosing spondylitis blood. Reports of some motif variants in reactive arthritis synovial fluid and blood predate this one.

TCRdb reprocessed the 5' RACE reads via MiXCR and lists one record per CDR3 protein. The sample lists 75,000 to 95,000 distinct CDR3 sequences; just under 9% were seen once. The CDR3 contains 15 residues. Germline V gene lookup returns CDR1 MNHNS and CDR2 SASEGT. V was cut by 7 bases and J by 1 base, with 16 bases left in between. In its sample, this clonotype was seen many times. Its antigen remains unknown. The chain is built from TRBV6-1 and TRBJ2-5, with a tentative D call TRBD2 (6 bases). The sequence came from a male donor with ankylosing spondylitis. Sample: blood, either unsorted or a sorted T cell fraction (not recorded which). The CDR3 reads CASTKGLAIQETQYF. The CDR3 DNA sequence: TGTGCCAGCACCAAGGGGCTAGCGATCCAAGAGACCCAGTACTTC.